The rows below give T cell receptor beta chains drawn from one sample of a study of T cells in Graves' hyperthyroidism and ophthalmopathy. TCRdb re-called the multiplex PCR reads through MiXCR, storing one row per CDR3 protein. The sample shows 370,000 or so distinct CDR3 sequences, roughly 13% of them seen only once. What was sequenced was blood. These receptors all stem from a man aged 25-40 years with Graves' hyperthyroidism that later progressed to Graves' ophthalmopathy. Each CDR3 is given with its conserved first and last residue. A D gene is named only where the DNA matches it firmly. Clone size is shown for a subset of rows, as once, few, many or a class of expanded clone.

size | D | J | V | DNA | CDR3
many | TRBD1 | TRBJ2-7 | TRBV28 | TGTGCCAGCAAGGGGACAGGGTCGGACGAGCAGTACTTC | CASKGTGSDEQYF
- | - | TRBJ2-3 | TRBV11-2 | TGTGCCAGCAGCCCCCCAGGGGGGCCCATTATCACGCAGTATTTT | CASSPPGGPIITQYF
few | - | TRBJ2-1 | TRBV11-2 | TGTGCCAGCAGCTTTCTTCTAGGGGATGAGCAGTTCTTC | CASSFLLGDEQFF
many | - | TRBJ2-7 | TRBV2 | TGTGCCAGCAGCACGTACAACTCCTACGAGCAGTACTTC | CASSTYNSYEQYF
few | TRBD1 | TRBJ1-2 | TRBV27 | TGTGCCAGCAGTCCTGACAGGGATCCTGCTGGCTACACCTTC | CASSPDRDPAGYTF
many | TRBD2 | TRBJ2-7 | TRBV10-3 | TGTGCCATCAACCCGGGACTAGCGATTCACTCCTACGAGCAGTACTTC | CAINPGLAIHSYEQYF
many | TRBD1 | TRBJ1-1 | TRBV20-1 | TGCAGTGCTTTCAAAGGGACAGTGAACACTGAAGCTTTCTTT | CSAFKGTVNTEAFF
many | - | TRBJ1-3 | TRBV6-1 | TGTGCCAGCAGTTGCGGGATATTCTCTGGAAACACCATATATTTT | CASSCGIFSGNTIYF
- | TRBD1 | TRBJ1-6 | TRBV11-2 | TGTGCCAGCAGCTTAGGAGGGACAGGGGATCTTAGCTCCTATAATTCACCCCTCCACTTT | CASSLGGTGDLSSYNSPLHF
many | TRBD1 | TRBJ2-7 | TRBV20-1 | TGCAGTCGCGACAGGGTCTCCTACGAGCAGTACTTC | CSRDRVSYEQYF
- | - | TRBJ2-4 | TRBV11-1 | TGTGCCAGCAGCTTGGGCCGGGGTCAGTACTTC | CASSLGRGQYF
- | TRBD2 | TRBJ2-2 | TRBV30 | TGTGCCTGGAGTGTACCGGGGGGGCGACCCACCGGGGAGCTGTTTTTT | CAWSVPGGRPTGELFF
many | TRBD2 | TRBJ2-3 | TRBV6-1 | TGTGCCAGCAAGATGGCGAGCGGGGGGCAGGGAGATACGCAGTATTTT | CASKMASGGQGDTQYF
few | TRBD1 | TRBJ1-5 | TRBV12-3/TRBV12-4 | TGTGCCAGCAGTTTAGCTGCTGGGGAGGGGGCAAATCAGCCCCAGCATTTT | CASSLAAGEGANQPQHF
many | TRBD1 | TRBJ1-1 | TRBV28 | TGTGCCAGCAGTTTAAGGGGACAGGGGGCGAAATGGGCGAACGCTGAAGCTTTCTTT | CASSLRGQGAKWANAEAFF
many | TRBD1 | TRBJ1-2 | TRBV20-1 | TGCAGTGCTAACGCCCCAGGGGGGGGCTATGGCTACACCTTC | CSANAPGGGYGYTF
few | - | TRBJ1-1 | TRBV6-5 | TGTGCCAGCAGTTACTCCTATTACTGGGATAGGAACACTGAAGCTTTCTTT | CASSYSYYWDRNTEAFF
- | - | TRBJ1-3 | TRBV20-1 | TGCAGTGCTAGGAAGGGCTCTGGAAACACCATATATTTT | CSARKGSGNTIYF
many | TRBD2 | TRBJ2-2 | TRBV2 | TGTGCCGGGGGGACTAGAGTGGCCGGGGAGCTGTTTTTT | CAGGTRVAGELFF
- | - | TRBJ1-5 | TRBV10-2 | TGCGCCAGTCAAATAGGGTCGGGGCAGCCCCAGCATTTT | CASQIGSGQPQHF
- | - | TRBJ2-1 | TRBV28 | TGTGCCAGCAGTCTTCGGACAGTCTCCTACAATGAGCAGTTCTTC | CASSLRTVSYNEQFF
many | TRBD1 | TRBJ1-1 | TRBV2 | TGTGCCAGCAGGGACAGGGGGCTAGATCTTGAAGCTTTCTTT | CASRDRGLDLEAFF
few | - | TRBJ2-7 | TRBV29-1 | TGCAGCGTGGCGGCCGGAGAGTACGAGCAGTACTTC | CSVAAGEYEQYF
- | TRBD1 | TRBJ1-1 | TRBV5-6 | TGTGCCAGCAGCTTGGCCGGACAGGGGGGCACTGAAGCTTTCTTT | CASSLAGQGGTEAFF
few | - | TRBJ1-2 | TRBV11-2 | TGTGCCAGCAGCTTCTCGGACAGCCCTATCTATGGCTACACCTTC | CASSFSDSPIYGYTF